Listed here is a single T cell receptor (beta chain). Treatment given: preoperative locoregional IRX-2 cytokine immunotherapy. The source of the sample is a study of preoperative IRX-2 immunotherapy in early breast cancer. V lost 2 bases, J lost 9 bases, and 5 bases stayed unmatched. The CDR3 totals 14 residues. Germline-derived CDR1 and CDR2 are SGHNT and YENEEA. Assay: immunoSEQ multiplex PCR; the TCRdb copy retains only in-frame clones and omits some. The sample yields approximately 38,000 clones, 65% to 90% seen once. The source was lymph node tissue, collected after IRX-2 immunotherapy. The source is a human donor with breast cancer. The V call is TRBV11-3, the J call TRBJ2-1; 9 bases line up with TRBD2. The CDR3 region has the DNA TGTGCCAGCAGCTTAAGTAGCGGGGGCCGTGAGCAGTTCTTC. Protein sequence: CASSLSSGGREQFF.